A selection of T cell receptor beta chains follows, all from one sample in a study of persistence of HIV-infected CD4 T cells. Antigens of these TCRs are unknown. The data were produced by immunoSEQ multiplex PCR, yet TCRdb's version contains in-frame clones alone and is incomplete. The data contain roughly 34,000 clones, roughly four fifths of them singletons. Sequenced material: CD4+ T cells sorted from PBMCs after approximately 18-hour stimulation, taken from a patient who received antiretroviral therapy. The receptor source for this set is an adult man with HIV who was CMV-seropositive. Both conserved end residues are part of each CDR3.

J: TRBJ1-3; V: TRBV9; CDR3: CASSGGGSGNTIYF
J: TRBJ2-1; V: TRBV7-2; CDR3: CASSGGQGVNEQFF
J: TRBJ2-3; V: TRBV19; CDR3: CASSRGPPPDTQYF
J: TRBJ2-1; V: TRBV18; CDR3: CASSPPGLAGEQFF
J: TRBJ1-4; V: TRBV7-9; CDR3: CASSLGDSVNEKLFF
J: TRBJ1-1; V: TRBV27; CDR3: CASSLQGRDTEAFF
J: TRBJ1-2; V: TRBV28; CDR3: CASRRSGQYGYTF
J: TRBJ1-6; V: TRBV7-2; CDR3: CASSASAGISNSPLHF
J: TRBJ1-2; V: TRBV4-2; CDR3: CASSQEQDDYGYTF
J: TRBJ1-3; V: TRBV7-2; CDR3: CASSLGQSAGNTIYF
J: TRBJ2-2; V: TRBV5-1; CDR3: CASSHQTGAGELFF
J: TRBJ2-7; V: TRBV7-2; CDR3: CASSLFFDSLYEQYF
J: TRBJ2-6; V: TRBV4-3; CDR3: CASSQGRVGANVLTF
J: TRBJ2-1; V: TRBV7-3; CDR3: CASRGGGSYNEQFF